These 16 T cell receptor beta chains share one sample of origin, sequenced in a study of graft-versus-host responses after intestinal transplantation. TCRdb's table, derived via immunoSEQ multiplex PCR, lists solely in-frame clones and lacks some. The sample carries 43,000 or so clones, roughly 94% recorded once. The source was PBMCs, collected approximately 350 days after intestinal transplant. All receptors derive from a human patient who received an intestinal transplant, so some T cells may come from the graft donor.

This sequence joins TRBV5-5 and TRBJ2-5, with D perhaps matching TRBD1 or TRBD2 (6 bases each). The CDR3 length is 15 residues. Per the germline V gene, CDR1 is SGHKS and CDR2 is YYEKEE (reference sequence). Trimming stripped 0 bases from V and 2 bases from J, with 11 bases between. The CDR3 here is CASSLGTGRQETQYF. CDR3 nucleotide sequence: TGTGCCAGCAGCTTGGGCACAGGGAGGCAAGAGACCCAGTACTTC.

The chain carries TRBV6-5 and TRBJ2-2; D is undetermined. This CDR3 has 11 residues. V was clipped by 7 bases and J by 6 bases, with 6 bases between them. Germline loops: CDR1 MNHEY, CDR2 SVGAGI. DNA for the CDR3: TGTGCCAGCAAATATTCCGGGGAGCTGTTTTTT. Amino acids: CASKYSGELFF.

This chain links TRBV6-5 with TRBJ2-3; maybe TRBD1 (5 bases). This CDR3 has 13 residues. V was shortened by 2 bases and J by 8 bases, with 11 bases between the two germline ends. Germline lookup yields CDR1 MNHEY and CDR2 SVGAGI. CDR3 bases: TGTGCCAGCAGTTACGGGGCGGCCGCTACGCAGTATTTT. Translating it yields CASSYGAAATQYF.

The gene calls are TRBV19 and TRBJ2-1; tentatively, D is TRBD2 (5 bases). This CDR3 has 14 residues. The V end lost 7 bases, the J end lost 8 bases, and 18 bases lay between the germline ends. Germline assignment: CDR1 LNHDA and CDR2 SQIVND (reference sequence). The CDR3 is CASTSGSDFDEQFF. The DNA for the CDR3 is TGTGCCAGTACCTCGGGATCAGATTTCGATGAGCAGTTCTTC.

This clone was seen only once. The rearrangement joins TRBV7-3 to TRBJ1-1; D gene unclear. The CDR3 contains 14 residues. The germline CDR1 and CDR2 sequences are SGHTA and FQGTGA. V gave up 4 bases and J gave up 1 base, with 10 bases separating them. CDR3 nucleotide sequence: TGTGCCAGCAGCTGGGCAGCGGGGAACACTGAAGCTTTCTTT. It translates to CASSWAAGNTEAFF.

The chain couples TRBV2 to TRBJ2-7; 8 bases are shared with TRBD1. This CDR3 is built from 15 residues. Germline-derived CDR1 and CDR2 are SNHLY and FYNNEI. The V and J ends lost 3 bases and 5 bases, in that order; junction bases with no gene match: 9. The CDR3 region has the DNA TGTGCCAGCAGTGACGATGACAGGGGTCAGGACGAGCAGTACTTC. Its protein is CASSDDDRGQDEQYF.

The V call is TRBV7-9, the J call TRBJ1-1; tentatively, D is TRBD1 (6 bases). The CDR3 has 18 amino acids. The V and J ends lost 1 base and 7 bases respectively, with 25 bases between them. Germline V gene data show CDR1 as SEHNR and CDR2 as FQNEAQ (reference sequence). CDR3 sequence reads: CASSLDQGPPERLHEAFF. DNA of the CDR3: TGTGCCAGCAGCTTAGACCAGGGGCCCCCTGAGAGACTACATGAAGCTTTCTTT.

CDR3 bases: TGCAGTGCAATTAGGGGGGAAAAACTGTTTTTT. Residues: CSAIRGEKLFF. The V gene is TRBV20-1, the J gene TRBJ1-4; weak D call: TRBD1 (6 bases). This CDR3 spans 11 amino acids. CDR1 and CDR2 (germline): DFQATT, SNEGSKA (reference sequence). Between the trimmed V and J ends, which lost 6 bases and 8 bases, there was a span of 10 bases.

The chain couples TRBV27 to TRBJ2-5, with 13 bases fitting TRBD2. The CDR3 totals 15 residues. V lost 5 bases and J lost 6; bases outside the gene matches: 6. In germline, CDR1 is MNHEY, CDR2 SMNVEV (reference sequence). The CDR3 sequence: CASSPGTSGIKTQYF. Written as DNA, the CDR3 is TGTGCCAGCAGTCCCGGGACTAGCGGGATAAAGACCCAGTACTTC.

This chain joins TRBV6-5 and TRBJ1-5; a possible D gene is TRBD1 (5 bases). The V gene's germline CDR1 is MNHEY and CDR2 SVGAGI. With 0 bases removed from V and 1 base from J, the gap between germline ends came to 7 bases. This CDR3 comprises 15 residues. CDR3 bases: TGTGCCAGCAGTTACTCGGGGGGGAGCAATCAGCCCCAGCATTTT. Its protein product is CASSYSGGSNQPQHF.

V gene TRBV4-1 combines with J gene TRBJ2-4; tentatively, D is TRBD1 (6 bases). V was pared by 9 bases and J by 7 bases, with 19 bases between. Per the germline V gene, CDR1 is MGHRA and CDR2 is YSYEKL. The length of the CDR3 is 14 residues. The CDR3 nucleotides are TGCGCCAGTTCCACAGGGAGTGTAGAGAACATTCAGTACTTC. Translated, it gives CASSTGSVENIQYF.

This rearrangement joins TRBV5-1 to TRBJ1-1; no firm D call. The CDR3 length is 11 residues. V was cut by 5 bases and J by 1 base, with 3 bases left in between. From germline, CDR1 is SGHRS and CDR2 YFSETQ. CDR3 coding DNA: TGCGCCAGCAGTGAGAACACTGAAGCTTTCTTT. Translated: CASSENTEAFF.

The chain links TRBV5-1 to TRBJ2-2, with D perhaps TRBD2 (5 bases). The CDR3 is 15 amino acids. V was cut by 1 base and J by 8 bases, with 15 bases left in between. Per the germline V gene, CDR1 is SGHRS and CDR2 is YFSETQ. Here the CDR3 reads CASSLFAGSFGELFF. The CDR3 DNA sequence: TGCGCCAGCAGCTTGTTCGCGGGTTCGTTTGGGGAGCTGTTTTTT.

The chain couples TRBV18 to TRBJ1-1; D may be TRBD1 (5 bases). Trimming removed 0 bases from V and 7 bases from J, with 9 bases in between. Germline V gene lookup returns CDR1 KGHSH and CDR2 LQKENI. The CDR3 extends over 13 amino acids. The CDR3 DNA follows: TGTGCCAGCTCACCACCGGGGCAGGGTGAAGCTTTCTTT. Protein: CASSPPGQGEAFF.

In nucleotides, the CDR3 is TGTGCCAGCAGCTTAGTCCCATCAGGACAGGGGGCGAATGAGCAGTTCTTC. It specifies CASSLVPSGQGANEQFF. The chain is built from TRBV7-6 and TRBJ2-1; TRBD1 agrees at 11 bases. Trimming removed 1 base from V and 7 bases from J; junction bases left unmatched: 9. This CDR3 spans 17 amino acids. The germline gives CDR1 SGHVS, CDR2 FNYEAQ.

The genes are TRBV7-2 and TRBJ2-1; tentatively, D is TRBD1 or TRBD2 (5 bases each). The CDR3 is 15 residues long. Germline CDR1 SGHTA, CDR2 FQGNSA. V was shortened by 1 base and J by 4 bases, with 11 bases between the two germline ends. This CDR3 is CASSLDAGAYNEQFF. Here the CDR3 DNA reads TGTGCCAGCAGCTTAGATGCCGGGGCTTACAATGAGCAGTTCTTC.